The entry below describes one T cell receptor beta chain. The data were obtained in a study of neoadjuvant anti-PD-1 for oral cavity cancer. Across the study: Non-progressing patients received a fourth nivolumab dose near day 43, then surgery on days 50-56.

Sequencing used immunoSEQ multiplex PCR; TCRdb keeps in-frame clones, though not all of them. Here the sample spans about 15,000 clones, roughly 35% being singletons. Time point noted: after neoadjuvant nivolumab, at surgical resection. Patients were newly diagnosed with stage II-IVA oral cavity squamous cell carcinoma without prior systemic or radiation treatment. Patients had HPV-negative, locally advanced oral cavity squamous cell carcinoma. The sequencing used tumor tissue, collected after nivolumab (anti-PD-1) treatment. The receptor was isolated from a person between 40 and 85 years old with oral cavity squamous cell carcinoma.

CDR3 in amino acids: CASSLGGANTEAFF. The CDR3 coding sequence is TGTGCCAGCAGTCTAGGAGGGGCGAACACTGAAGCTTTCTTT. The V and J genes are TRBV4-2 and TRBJ1-1; D possibly corresponds to TRBD1 (5 bases). V lost 6 bases, J lost 1 base, and 12 bases lay in between. The CDR3 is 14 amino acids. Germline V CDR1 and CDR2: LGHNA, YNFKEQ.